This T cell receptor beta chain originates from a study of CD8 T cells in ankylosing spondylitis. Library preparation for TCR beta used quantitative 5'-RACE with molecular barcodes. TCRdb re-analysed the 5' RACE reads in MiXCR, keeping a single row per CDR3 protein. Here the sample spans 200,000 to 300,000 distinct CDR3 sequences, roughly 8.2% being singletons. The CDR3 covers 14 residues. The germline V and J ends were trimmed by 7 bases and 5 bases, with 17 bases remaining between them. Germline assignment: CDR1 WSHSY and CDR2 SAAADI. The sample taken for sequencing was blood, either unsorted or a sorted T cell fraction (not recorded which). The chain joins TRBV10-2 to TRBJ2-5; D possibly corresponds to TRBD2 (6 bases). This TCR was recovered from a female donor with ankylosing spondylitis or in good health (not recorded which). CDR3: CASKGRRERETQYF. The CDR3 bases are TGCGCCAGCAAGGGACGACGGGAGAGGGAGACCCAGTACTTC.